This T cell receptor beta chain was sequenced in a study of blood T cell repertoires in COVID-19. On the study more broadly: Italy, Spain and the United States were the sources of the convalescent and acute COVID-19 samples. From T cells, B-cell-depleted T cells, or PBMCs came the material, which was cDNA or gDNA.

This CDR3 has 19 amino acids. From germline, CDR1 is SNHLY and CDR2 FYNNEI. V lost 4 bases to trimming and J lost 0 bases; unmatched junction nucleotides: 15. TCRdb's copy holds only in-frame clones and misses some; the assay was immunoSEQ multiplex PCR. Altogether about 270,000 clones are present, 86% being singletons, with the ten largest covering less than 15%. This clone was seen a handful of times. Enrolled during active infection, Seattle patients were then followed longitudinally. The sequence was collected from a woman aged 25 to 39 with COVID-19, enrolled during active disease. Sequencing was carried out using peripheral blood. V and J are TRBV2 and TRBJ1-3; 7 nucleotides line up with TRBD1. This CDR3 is CASSVDLDRLKASGNTIYF. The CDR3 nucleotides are TGTGCCAGCAGTGTTGACCTGGACAGGCTAAAGGCCTCTGGAAACACCATATATTTT. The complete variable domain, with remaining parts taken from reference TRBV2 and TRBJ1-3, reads EPEVTQTPSHQVTQMGQEVILRCVPISNHLYFYWYRQILGQKVEFLVSFYNNEISEKSEIFDDQFSVERPDGSNFTLKIRSTKLEDSAMYFCASSVDLDRLKASGNTIYFGEGSWLTVV.